A single sample gave rise to the 26 T cell receptor beta chains below, sequenced in a study of OX40 agonist ivuxolimab in advanced cancers. Produced via immunoSEQ multiplex PCR; TCRdb's table is partial and in-frame only. The sample contains tens of thousands of clones, about four fifths of which appear only once. The sample consisted of CD4+ or CD8+ T cells sorted from blood, taken in a trial of the OX40 agonist ivuxolimab. The receptors come from an adult with an advanced solid tumor such as melanoma, head and neck, liver or kidney cancer.

This sequence joins TRBV10-3 and TRBJ1-4; D unresolved. Germline CDR1 is ENHRY and CDR2 is SYGVKD. Trimming took off 0 bases at V and 8 bases at J, with 19 bases between the two ends. CDR3 length: 17 residues. The CDR3 coding sequence is TGTGCCATCAGTGAGTCGAGAGCCGGGAGGGTCGACGAAAAACTGTTTTTT. Its translation: CAISESRAGRVDEKLFF.

Written as DNA, the CDR3 is TGTGCCTGGAGGGCAGGGGGAGAGACCCAGTACTTC. Amino acid sequence: CAWRAGGETQYF. This chain uses TRBV30 with TRBJ2-5; 7 bases fit TRBD1. Germline lookup yields CDR1 GTSNPN and CDR2 SVGIG (reference sequence). Trimming cost V 3 bases and J 4 bases; bases outside gene matches: 2. The CDR3 totals 12 residues.

The chain joins TRBV6-1 to TRBJ2-1; perhaps TRBD2 as D (5 bases). Germline lookup yields CDR1 MNHNS and CDR2 SASEGT. V was shortened by 5 bases and J by 1 base, with 12 bases between the two germline ends. The length of the CDR3 is 15 residues. CDR3 in amino acids: CASSLDFSSYNEQFF. Written as DNA, the CDR3 is TGTGCCAGCAGTTTGGACTTTTCGTCCTACAATGAGCAGTTCTTC.

V and J are TRBV28 and TRBJ2-7, with D maybe TRBD1 (6 bases). The CDR3 has 13 amino acids. V dropped 3 bases and J dropped 9 bases, with 15 bases sitting between them. The V gene's germline CDR1 is MDHEN and CDR2 SYDVKM. CDR3 region: CASSFSVDRAQYF. The CDR3 DNA sequence: TGTGCCAGCAGTTTCTCCGTGGACAGAGCGCAGTACTTC.

The V call is TRBV7-8, the J call TRBJ2-6, with D perhaps matching TRBD2 (5 bases). The CDR3 has 16 residues. Germline V CDR1 and CDR2: SGHVS, FQNEAQ. V lost 1 base and J lost 9, with 16 bases in between. The CDR3 here is CASSLEGGLYHNVLTF. The CDR3 coding sequence is TGTGCCAGCAGCTTAGAAGGAGGCCTCTACCACAACGTCCTGACTTTC.

This chain uses TRBV28 with TRBJ2-6; D perhaps matches TRBD1 (5 bases). The CDR3 is made up of 14 amino acids. Germline loops: CDR1 MDHEN, CDR2 SYDVKM. The ends were cut back, 6 bases at V and 0 bases at J, with 6 bases in the middle. CDR3 bases: TGTGCCAGCAGCACAGGCTCTGGGGCCAACGTCCTGACTTTC. Translated, it gives CASSTGSGANVLTF.

V usage is TRBV11-3 and J usage is TRBJ2-1; either TRBD1 or TRBD2 may fit D (5 bases each). V lost 3 bases, J lost 8 bases, and 11 bases lay in between. This CDR3 is 13 amino acids long. The V gene's germline CDR1 is SGHNT and CDR2 YENEEA. The CDR3 DNA is TGTGCCAGCAGCTTTGGGGGTACAGATGAGCAGTTCTTC. It specifies CASSFGGTDEQFF.

This clone was found once. The genes are TRBV7-2 and TRBJ1-2, with D unresolved. The germline CDR1 and CDR2 sequences are SGHTA and FQGNSA. This CDR3 spans 13 amino acids. V shed 0 bases and J shed 4 bases, with 6 bases lying between them. CDR3 region: CASSLAGLYGYTF. CDR3 nucleotides: TGTGCCAGCAGCTTAGCGGGCCTCTATGGCTACACCTTC.

The chain links TRBV4-1 to TRBJ1-1, with no clear D. V was trimmed by 0 bases and J by 5 bases, leaving 10 bases between them. Germline CDR1 reads MGHRA; CDR2 reads YSYEKL. The CDR3 loop spans 14 amino acids. CDR3 sequence reads: CASSQDEGNTEAFF. The CDR3 DNA sequence: TGCGCCAGCAGCCAAGATGAAGGTAATACTGAAGCTTTCTTT.

The chain carries TRBV6-1 and TRBJ1-1; TRBD1 matches 9 bases. Germline trimming cut 1 base from V and 7 bases from J; bases unmatched to any gene: 7. The CDR3 totals 15 residues. Germline CDR1 reads MNHNS; CDR2 reads SASEGT. Written as DNA, the CDR3 is TGTGCCAGCAGTGAAGTGTCGGGACAGGGTAATGAAGCTTTCTTT. This translates into CASSEVSGQGNEAFF.

This chain links TRBV2 with TRBJ2-3; no clear D. The CDR3 is 11 residues long. The germline gives CDR1 SNHLY, CDR2 FYNNEI. V was cut by 2 bases and J by 5 bases, with 2 bases left in between. The CDR3 region is CASSELDTQYF. CDR3 sequence (DNA): TGTGCCAGCAGTGAATTAGATACGCAGTATTTT.

V gene TRBV25-1 combines with J gene TRBJ1-2; D uncertain. Trimming pared 4 bases from V and 7 bases from J, leaving 10 bases between. Germline V gene lookup returns CDR1 MGHDK and CDR2 SYGVNS. The CDR3 consists of 12 residues. CDR3 in DNA: TGTGCCAGCAGTGCCTTTGGAGGTGGCTACACCTTC. Amino acids: CASSAFGGGYTF.

J is TRBJ2-7 and V is TRBV5-1, with 8 bases lining up with TRBD1. CDR1 SGHRS and CDR2 YFSETQ come from the germline V gene. V shed 3 bases, J shed 3 bases, and the junction held 8 bases outside the gene matches. The CDR3 is 15 residues long. The CDR3 nucleotides read TGCGCCAGCAGCTCCTGGACAGGGACAAACTACGAGCAGTACTTC. This gives the protein CASSSWTGTNYEQYF.

The chain employs TRBV6-1 and TRBJ2-4; D unresolved. Germline V gene lookup returns CDR1 MNHNS and CDR2 SASEGT. V lost 4 bases to trimming and J lost 0 bases, with 13 bases between them. The CDR3 length is 16 residues. CDR3 in amino acids: CASSVTAGVAKNIQYF. The CDR3 DNA is TGTGCCAGCAGTGTAACGGCCGGAGTAGCCAAAAACATTCAGTACTTC.

The chain joins TRBV30 to TRBJ1-1, with 7 nucleotides matching TRBD1. CDR1 and CDR2 from the germline V gene are GTSNPN and SVGIG (reference sequence). There are 12 residues in the CDR3. J lost 7 bases, V lost 3 bases, and 5 bases had no gene match. In DNA form, the CDR3 reads TGTGCCTGGAGCCCGACAGGGAATGAAGCTTTCTTT. This translates into CAWSPTGNEAFF. Together with reference TRBV30 and TRBJ1-1, the CDR3 gives the full variable domain: SQTIHQWPATLVQPVGSPLSLECTVEGTSNPNLYWYRQAAGRGLQLLFYSVGIGQISSEVPQNLSASRPQDRQFILSSKKLLLSDSGFYLCAWSPTGNEAFFGQGTRLTVV.

The chain joins TRBV5-4 to TRBJ1-1, with a weak D call TRBD1 (6 bases). This CDR3 is built from 14 residues. Germline CDR1 reads SGHNT; CDR2 reads YYREEE (reference sequence). Between the trimmed V and J ends, which lost 2 bases and 1 base, there was a span of 9 bases. The CDR3 coding sequence is TGTGCCAGCAGCTTTCCGGGACAGAACACTGAAGCTTTCTTT. It specifies CASSFPGQNTEAFF.

The chain has TRBV7-3 and TRBJ2-5; the match to TRBD2 covers 11 bases. The CDR3 sequence is 14 residues long. Germline V gives CDR1 SGHTA, CDR2 FQGTGA. The J segment lost 3 bases and the V segment lost 6 bases, leaving 3 bases of the junction unmatched. The CDR3 reads CASSLAGGKETQYF. CDR3 nucleotide sequence: TGTGCCAGCAGTCTAGCGGGGGGAAAAGAGACCCAGTACTTC.

The chain has TRBV7-8 and TRBJ1-5; D ambiguous. This CDR3 contains 15 residues. V was pared by 5 bases and J by 1 base, with 12 bases between. Germline loops: CDR1 SGHVS, CDR2 FQNEAQ. The CDR3, as DNA: TGTGCCAGCAGCCCACCCGGATTGAGCAATCAGCCCCAGCATTTT. Encoded protein: CASSPPGLSNQPQHF.

The genes are TRBV5-1 and TRBJ2-1, with 7 positions matching TRBD2. The CDR3 extends over 15 amino acids. The germline gives CDR1 SGHRS, CDR2 YFSETQ. V gave up 4 bases and J gave up 0 bases; unmatched junction bases: 4. The CDR3 nucleotides are TGCGCCAGCAGCCGCCAGCGGGACTCCTACAATGAGCAGTTCTTC. This encodes CASSRQRDSYNEQFF. Full variable domain (rest looked up from reference TRBV5-1 and TRBJ2-1): KAGVTQTPRYLIKTRGQQVTLSCSPISGHRSVSWYQQTPGQGLQFLFEYFSETQRNKGNFPGRFSGRQFSNSRSEMNVSTLELGDSALYLCASSRQRDSYNEQFFGPGTRLTVL.

The V gene is TRBV29-1, the J gene TRBJ1-2; D might be TRBD1 (6 bases). This CDR3 has 10 residues. The V end lost 4 bases, the J end lost 11 bases, and 11 bases lay between the germline ends. Germline CDR1 is SQVTM and CDR2 is ANQGSEA. The CDR3 protein is CSVGGPWYTF. CDR3 nucleotides: TGCAGCGTTGGGGGGCCTTGGTACACCTTC.

This clone was recorded a few times. This sequence joins TRBV30 and TRBJ1-6; 8 bases match TRBD1. The CDR3 has 14 residues. Germline V gene data show CDR1 as GTSNPN and CDR2 as SVGIG (reference sequence). V was clipped by 0 bases and J by 9 bases; unmatched bases: 4. CDR3 DNA: TGTGCCTGGAGTGTGAGGCAGGGGGCTTCACCCCTCCACTTT. Its translation: CAWSVRQGASPLHF.

This clone was counted once. The chain joins TRBV4-1 to TRBJ1-1; D is ambiguous. This CDR3 comprises 14 residues. Germline V gene sequence: CDR1 MGHRA, CDR2 YSYEKL. Trimming took off 8 bases at V and 0 bases at J, with 13 bases between the two ends. Here the CDR3 reads CASALVGLNTEAFF. The CDR3, as DNA: TGCGCCAGCGCTTTGGTTGGGCTGAACACTGAAGCTTTCTTT.

The chain recombines TRBV19 with TRBJ2-1; D remains unclear. Germline lookup yields CDR1 LNHDA and CDR2 SQIVND (reference sequence). The V gene lost 0 bases and the J gene lost 0 bases, with 3 bases spanning the gap. This CDR3 has 14 amino acids. The CDR3 loop reads CASSIDDSYNEQFF. The CDR3 DNA sequence: TGTGCCAGTAGTATAGATGACTCCTACAATGAGCAGTTCTTC.

This clone was seen only once. The chain is built from TRBV7-2 and TRBJ2-3; a possible D gene is TRBD2 (7 bases). This CDR3 comprises 16 residues. Germline V lookup: CDR1 SGHTA, CDR2 FQGNSA. Trimming stripped 0 bases from V and 4 bases from J, with 14 bases between. CDR3 DNA: TGTGCCAGCAGCTTAGCAGGGGGGGACCCTCCAGATACGCAGTATTTT. It yields the protein CASSLAGGDPPDTQYF.

In this sample, this clone turned up once. This chain connects TRBV7-2 to TRBJ2-3, with 8 bases matching TRBD1. The germline V gene encodes CDR1 SGHTA and CDR2 FQGNSA. The V segment lost 5 bases and the J segment 5 bases; nucleotides outside the gene matches: 6. This CDR3 contains 14 residues. The CDR3 nucleotides read TGTGCCAGCAGCCTCGGACAGGGAAGAGATACGCAGTATTTT. Amino acids: CASSLGQGRDTQYF.

The count of this clone is one. The V gene is TRBV10-1, the J gene TRBJ2-3, with a weak D call TRBD2 (6 bases). CDR1 is WNHNN and CDR2 is SYGVQD in the germline V gene (reference sequence). The length of the CDR3 is 15 residues. Trimming shortened V by 7 bases and J by 2 bases, and 16 bases separated the two germline ends. DNA for the CDR3: TGCGCCAGCACGGCCTTGGGCGGGGACACAGATACGCAGTATTTT. Encoded protein: CASTALGGDTDTQYF.